Listed below are T cell receptor beta chains from one sample, sequenced in a study of CD8 T cell repertoires and HIV-1 epitope variants. These receptors have no identified antigens. This table comes from immunoSEQ multiplex PCR, and its TCRdb copy is limited to in-frame clones, with some not included. The top ten hold 46% of the sample, which has 4,600 or so clones, 55% to 75% seen once. The specimen was cultured CD8+ T cells derived from PBMCs. The receptors were gathered from a male donor with HIV. Each CDR3 is given with its conserved first and last residue. A D gene is named only where the DNA matches it firmly. A clone size is listed for some rows: how often the clone was seen (once, few, many), or a class if it is expanded.

>TRBV6-1|TRBD1|TRBJ1-6|once
CASSEGTGYSPLHF
TGTGCCAGCAGTGAGGGGACAGGGTATTCACCCCTCCACTTT
>TRBV18|-|TRBJ1-6|-
CASSPRENSPLHF
TGTGCCAGCTCACCCCGGGAAAATTCACCCCTCCACTTT
>TRBV9|-|TRBJ1-1|-
CASSPQGTEAFF
TGTGCCAGCAGCCCGCAGGGGACTGAAGCTTTCTTT
>TRBV25-1|TRBD1|TRBJ1-4|-
CATADRESEKLFF
TGTGCCACCGCCGACAGGGAAAGTGAAAAACTGTTTTTT
>TRBV28|TRBD1|TRBJ1-2|once
CASNRGSNYGYTF
TGTGCCAGCAACAGGGGATCTAACTATGGCTACACCTTC
>TRBV19|TRBD1|TRBJ2-7|few
CASSIVWTGENYEQYF
TGTGCCAGTAGTATAGTCTGGACAGGGGAAAACTACGAGCAGTACTTC
>TRBV6-5|-|TRBJ1-1|-
CASSYSPYTEAFF
TGTGCCAGCAGTTACTCCCCCTACACTGAAGCTTTCTTT
>TRBV18|-|TRBJ2-2|-
CASSPRRLENTGELFF
TGTGCCAGCTCGCCAAGAAGGCTGGAGAACACCGGGGAGCTGTTTTTT
>TRBV15|-|TRBJ1-2|few
CATSSPGTGGPDYGYTF
TGTGCCACCAGCAGCCCAGGCACCGGGGGACCGGACTATGGCTACACCTTC
>TRBV19|-|TRBJ2-3|-
CASGEYGGDTQYF
TGTGCCAGTGGAGAATACGGGGGAGATACGCAGTATTTT
>TRBV7-9|TRBD1|TRBJ1-6|few
CASSLDRVAYNSPLHF
TGTGCCAGCAGCTTGGACAGGGTAGCCTATAATTCACCCCTCCACTTT
>TRBV27|TRBD2|TRBJ2-4|-
CASSLGTSGSNQYF
TGTGCCAGCAGTTTAGGGACTAGCGGGAGTAATCAGTACTTC
>TRBV5-4|TRBD1|TRBJ1-1|-
CASSFSGGTEAFF
TGTGCCAGCAGCTTTTCAGGGGGCACTGAAGCTTTCTTT
>TRBV5-8|TRBD2|TRBJ2-1|-
CASSLTTSGNYNEQFF
TGTGCCAGCAGCTTGACAACTAGCGGGAACTACAATGAGCAGTTCTTC
>TRBV6-5|TRBD2|TRBJ2-2|-
CASSSTSGGWLFF
TGTGCCAGCAGTTCCACTAGCGGGGGGTGGTTGTTTTTT
>TRBV7-8|-|TRBJ2-6|few
CASSLSPGANVLTF
TGTGCCAGCAGCTTAAGCCCAGGGGCCAACGTCCTGACTTTC
>TRBV5-5|-|TRBJ2-7|-
CASSLAAGGSSYEQYF
TGTGCCAGCAGCTTGGCCGCAGGGGGGAGCTCCTACGAGCAGTACTTC
>TRBV7-9|-|TRBJ2-2|-
CASSFRGNTGELFF
TGTGCCAGCAGCTTTCGCGGGAACACCGGGGAGCTGTTTTTT
>TRBV7-9|-|TRBJ2-1|few
CASSPGSADEQFF
TGTGCCAGCAGCCCTGGATCAGCGGATGAGCAGTTCTTC
>TRBV28|TRBD1|TRBJ2-7|-
CASSSLQGGDEQYF
TGTGCCAGCAGTTCTTTACAGGGGGGCGACGAGCAGTACTTC